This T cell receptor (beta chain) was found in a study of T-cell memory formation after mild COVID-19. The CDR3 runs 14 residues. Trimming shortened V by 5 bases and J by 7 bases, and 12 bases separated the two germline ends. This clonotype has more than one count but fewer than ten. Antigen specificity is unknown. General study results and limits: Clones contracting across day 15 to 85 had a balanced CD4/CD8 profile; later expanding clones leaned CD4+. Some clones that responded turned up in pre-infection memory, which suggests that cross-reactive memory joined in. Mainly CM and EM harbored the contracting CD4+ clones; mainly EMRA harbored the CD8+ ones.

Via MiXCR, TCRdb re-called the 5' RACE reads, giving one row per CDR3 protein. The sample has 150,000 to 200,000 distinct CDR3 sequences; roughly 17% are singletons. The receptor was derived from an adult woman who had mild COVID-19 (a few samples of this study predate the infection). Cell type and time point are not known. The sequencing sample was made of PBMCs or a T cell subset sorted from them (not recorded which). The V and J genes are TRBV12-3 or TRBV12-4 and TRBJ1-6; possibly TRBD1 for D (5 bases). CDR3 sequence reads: CASSPWDLNSPLHF. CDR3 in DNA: TGTGCCAGCAGTCCATGGGACTTAAATTCACCCCTCCACTTT.